The 8 T cell receptor beta chains in this list originate from one sample, sequenced in a study of blood T cell repertoires in COVID-19. The repertoire was sequenced with immunoSEQ multiplex PCR; TCRdb's copy has only in-frame clones and lacks some. This sample carries 46,000 or so clones, more than 75% of them seen once, and the ten largest clones take roughly 20%. Sequenced material: peripheral blood. The origin of the receptors is a man in his 70s with active COVID-19.

The rearrangement uses TRBV27 and TRBJ1-1; D is perhaps TRBD1 (6 bases). The CDR3 runs to 13 residues. The V and J ends lost 7 bases and 8 bases respectively, with 17 bases between them. The germline V gene has CDR1 MNHEY and CDR2 SMNVEV (reference sequence). The CDR3 DNA is TGTGCCAGCAACGCCCTGGGGGGGGCAGAAGCTTTCTTT. It translates to CASNALGGAEAFF.

The V and J genes are TRBV30 and TRBJ1-5; the D gene is possibly TRBD1 (5 bases). CDR1 and CDR2 (germline): GTSNPN, SVGIG (reference sequence). Trimming removed 2 bases from V and 6 bases from J, with 11 bases in between. This CDR3 has 13 residues. In DNA, the CDR3 is TGTGCCTGGAGTATAGGGGAACGTCAGCCCCAGCATTTT. As protein: CAWSIGERQPQHF.

The chain couples TRBV5-1 to TRBJ1-2, with D possibly TRBD1 on 6 matching bases. Trimming shortened V by 5 bases and J by 4 bases, and 18 bases separated the two germline ends. The germline V gene encodes CDR1 SGHRS and CDR2 YFSETQ. The CDR3 has 15 residues. This CDR3 reads CASRKNGGPVYGYTF. For the CDR3, the DNA is TGCGCCAGCAGGAAGAACGGGGGGCCCGTCTATGGCTACACCTTC. The variable domain in full, completed from reference TRBV5-1 and TRBJ1-2, reads KAGVTQTPRYLIKTRGQQVTLSCSPISGHRSVSWYQQTPGQGLQFLFEYFSETQRNKGNFPGRFSGRQFSNSRSEMNVSTLELGDSALYLCASRKNGGPVYGYTFGSGTRLTVV.

The V and J genes are TRBV28 and TRBJ2-7, with TRBD1 matching 7 bases. The CDR3 runs 12 residues. Trimming at V came to 5 bases and at J to 7 bases, leaving 5 bases not matched to a gene. Germline lookup yields CDR1 MDHEN and CDR2 SYDVKM. This CDR3 is CASSVDRREQYF. The CDR3 DNA is TGTGCCAGCAGTGTGGACAGGCGGGAGCAGTACTTC.

The chain is built from TRBV18 and TRBJ2-3, with 14 bases identical to TRBD2. This CDR3 is built from 16 residues. Trimming removed 4 bases from V and 8 bases from J; junction bases left unmatched: 8. The germline gives CDR1 KGHSH, CDR2 LQKENI. CDR3 DNA: TGTGCCAGCTCACTATCCGGGACTAGCGGGAGAGGTACGCAGTATTTT. Protein product: CASSLSGTSGRGTQYF.

The chain employs TRBV7-2 and TRBJ2-3, with unresolved D. CDR1 is SGHTA and CDR2 is FQGNSA in the germline V gene. Deletions cut 3 bases from V and 5 bases from J, with 15 bases between. The CDR3 is 15 residues long. This chain's CDR3 is CASSFPPPRGDTQYF. In nucleotides, the CDR3 is TGTGCCAGCAGCTTCCCACCGCCCCGAGGAGATACGCAGTATTTT.

The chain combines TRBV28 with TRBJ2-7; tentatively, D is TRBD2 (7 bases). CDR3 size: 16 residues. Germline V CDR1 and CDR2: MDHEN, SYDVKM. Trimming took 7 bases from V and 6 from J, leaving 25 bases between them. CDR3 coding DNA: TGTGCCAGCACCTCCTACCCTGGGGCAGGGGAGGGCGAGCAGTACTTC. Amino acid sequence: CASTSYPGAGEGEQYF.

The rearrangement uses TRBV4-2 and TRBJ2-7; 16 positions match TRBD2. There are 18 residues in the CDR3. In germline, CDR1 is LGHNA, CDR2 YNFKEQ. With V trimmed by 1 base and J by 3 bases, 6 bases remained unmatched. The CDR3 DNA follows: TGTGCCAGCAGCCAAGCCGGGACTAGCGGGAGGGCCGTCTACGAGCAGTACTTC. Its translation: CASSQAGTSGRAVYEQYF.